The 11 T cell receptor beta chains presented below share a single source sample, sequenced in a study of cytomegalovirus exposure and HLA in healthy donors. A multiplex PCR was run with 60 Vbeta primers and 13 Jbeta primers. The table came from immunoSEQ multiplex PCR; TCRdb's copy has only in-frame clones and leaves some out. The data hold 65,000 to 85,000 clones, with more than 60% observed a single time. The sample taken for sequencing was PBMCs. The receptors come from a man aged 50 to 60 in good health and CMV-seropositive.

The J gene is TRBJ2-3, the V gene TRBV7-9; TRBD2 matches at 7 bases. The CDR3 totals 15 residues. Germline V gene lookup returns CDR1 SEHNR and CDR2 FQNEAQ (reference sequence). Unmatched junction bases numbered 3, after V lost 1 base and J lost 2 bases. As DNA, the CDR3 is TGTGCCAGCAGCTTAGGGGGACTACCCACAGATACGCAGTATTTT. Its translation is CASSLGGLPTDTQYF. The variable domain in full, completed from reference TRBV7-9 and TRBJ2-3, reads DTGVSQNPRHKITKRGQNVTFRCDPISEHNRLYWYRQTLGQGPEFLTYFQNEAQLEKSRLLSDRFSAERPKGSFSTLEIQRTEQGDSAMYLCASSLGGLPTDTQYFGPGTRLTVL.

V is TRBV4-1 and J is TRBJ2-1; possible D gene TRBD1, 5 bases. Between the trimmed V and J ends, which lost 2 bases and 5 bases, there was a span of 16 bases. Looked up from germline, CDR1 is MGHRA and CDR2 is YSYEKL. The CDR3 sequence is 16 residues long. This CDR3 is CASSQPDRPSNNEQFF. CDR3 in DNA: TGCGCCAGCAGCCAACCTGACAGACCGTCGAACAATGAGCAGTTCTTC.

This chain connects TRBV4-3 to TRBJ2-7; a weak D match, TRBD1 (5 bases). V was shortened by 0 bases and J by 4 bases, with 13 bases between the two germline ends. CDR1 is LGHNA and CDR2 is YSLEER in the germline V gene. CDR3 length equals 15 residues. Here the CDR3 DNA reads TGCGCCAGCAGCCAAGATCTGGACACCGAATACGAGCAGTACTTC. Translating gives CASSQDLDTEYEQYF.

This clone was seen more than once but under ten times. The chain links TRBV6-6 to TRBJ2-3, with D hard to call. V lost 7 bases to trimming and J lost 0 bases, with 11 bases between them. The CDR3 has 14 residues. CDR1 MNHNY and CDR2 SVGAGI come from the germline V gene (reference sequence). CDR3 loop: CASIQARSTDTQYF. CDR3 sequence (DNA): TGTGCCAGCATCCAAGCGCGGAGCACAGATACGCAGTATTTT.

The chain couples TRBV27 to TRBJ2-7; 7 positions agree with TRBD1. The length of the CDR3 is 12 residues. Germline lookup yields CDR1 MNHEY and CDR2 SMNVEV (reference sequence). Trimming cost V 8 bases and J 7 bases; bases outside gene matches: 8. The CDR3 sequence: CASRDSSPEQYF. Written as DNA, the CDR3 is TGTGCCAGCCGGGACAGTTCCCCGGAGCAGTACTTC.

This sequence joins TRBV6-5 and TRBJ2-5, with D maybe TRBD2 (5 bases). This CDR3 has 14 residues. Germline V CDR1 and CDR2: MNHEY, SVGAGI. The germline V and J ends were trimmed by 4 bases and 3 bases, with 12 bases remaining between them. The CDR3 DNA follows: TGTGCCAGCAGTTCGGGCGGGTTAAAAGAGACCCAGTACTTC. It is translated as CASSSGGLKETQYF.

The J gene is TRBJ2-7, the V gene TRBV7-2, with 13 bases that match TRBD2. The CDR3 is 16 amino acids. Germline V gene sequence: CDR1 SGHTA, CDR2 FQGNSA. The junction had 9 bases not matched to a gene; V was cut back by 7 bases and J by 3 bases. The CDR3 nucleotides read TGTGCCAGCATCCTGGGACTAGCGGGACCAAGCTACGAGCAGTACTTC. This gives the protein CASILGLAGPSYEQYF.

V usage is TRBV15 and J usage is TRBJ2-5; 8 nucleotides match TRBD1. Germline lookup yields CDR1 LNHNV and CDR2 YYDKDF (reference sequence). The CDR3 covers 16 residues. After removal of 2 bases from V and 6 bases from J, the junction contained 11 bases not matched to a gene. The CDR3 nucleotides are TGTGCCACCAGCAGATTTGGGCAGGGGGCTCTGAAGACCCAGTACTTC. Residues: CATSRFGQGALKTQYF.

A single count supports this clone. The chain uses TRBV30 and TRBJ2-1, with a tentative D call TRBD2 (5 bases). The CDR3 totals 12 residues. The germline V gene encodes CDR1 GTSNPN and CDR2 SVGIG (reference sequence). Trimming pared 3 bases from V and 10 bases from J, leaving 13 bases between. This chain's CDR3 is CAWSTRRGEQFF. Here the CDR3 DNA reads TGTGCCTGGAGCACTCGGAGAGGGGAGCAGTTCTTC.

The V and J genes are TRBV15 and TRBJ2-1; 7 bases line up with TRBD2. Germline lookup yields CDR1 LNHNV and CDR2 YYDKDF (reference sequence). J gave up 5 bases and V 1 base, and 8 bases lay outside the gene matches. CDR3 length equals 16 residues. The CDR3 protein is CATSRVGGSFNNEQFF. In DNA, the CDR3 is TGTGCCACCAGCAGAGTGGGCGGGAGTTTCAACAATGAGCAGTTCTTC. Filled out from reference TRBV15 and TRBJ2-1, the complete variable domain reads DAMVIQNPRYQVTQFGKPVTLSCSQTLNHNVMYWYQQKSSQAPKLLFHYYDKDFNNEADTPDNFQSRRPNTSFCFLDIRSPGLGDTAMYLCATSRVGGSFNNEQFFGPGTRLTVL.

This chain uses TRBV11-2 with TRBJ2-2, with 11 bases aligning to TRBD2. Germline loops: CDR1 SGHAT, CDR2 FQNNGV. V gave up 5 bases and J gave up 6 bases; unmatched junction bases: 11. This CDR3 contains 17 residues. CDR3 residues: CASSPIAGGPIAGELFF. In DNA, the CDR3 is TGTGCCAGCAGCCCCATAGCGGGAGGGCCCATCGCCGGGGAGCTGTTTTTT.